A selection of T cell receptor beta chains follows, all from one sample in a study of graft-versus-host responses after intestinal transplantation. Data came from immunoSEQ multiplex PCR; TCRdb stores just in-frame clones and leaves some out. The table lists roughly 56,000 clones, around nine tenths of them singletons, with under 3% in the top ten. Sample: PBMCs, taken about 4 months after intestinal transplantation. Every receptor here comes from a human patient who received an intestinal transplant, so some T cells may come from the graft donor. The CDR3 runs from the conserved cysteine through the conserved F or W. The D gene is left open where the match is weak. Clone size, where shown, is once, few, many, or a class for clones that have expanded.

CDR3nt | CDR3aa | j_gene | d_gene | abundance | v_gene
TGTGCCAGCAGAGGGACTAGCGGTCTGTACCAAGAGACCCAGTACTTC | CASRGTSGLYQETQYF | TRBJ2-5 | TRBD2 | . | TRBV2
TGTGCCAGCAGTGTAATCAACACCGGGGAGCTGTTTTTT | CASSVINTGELFF | TRBJ2-2 | . | . | TRBV2
TGTGCCAGCAGTACCAGCGGGGGGGCGATCGAGCAGTACTTC | CASSTSGGAIEQYF | TRBJ2-7 | TRBD2 | . | TRBV27
TGTGCCAGCAGCGCAGAATGGGGGAGGGAATCCTACGAGCAGTACTTC | CASSAEWGRESYEQYF | TRBJ2-7 | TRBD2 | once | TRBV7-8
TGTGCCAGCAGGGTCCAGGGCCCTCGGGAGCAGTACTTC | CASRVQGPREQYF | TRBJ2-5 | . | . | TRBV2
TGCGCCAGCAGCCAAGCTTGGGGGGTGGAGAAACTGTTTTTT | CASSQAWGVEKLFF | TRBJ1-4 | . | . | TRBV4-1
TGTGCCAGCAGGCGGACAGGGCTCAACTATGGCTACACCTTC | CASRRTGLNYGYTF | TRBJ1-2 | TRBD1 | . | TRBV27
TGTGCCAGAAGCGTGGTGTGGTCTTCACCCCTCCACTTT | CARSVVWSSPLHF | TRBJ1-6 | . | once | TRBV5-3
TGTGCCAGCAGCTTAGCGGGGACAGGAAACATTCAGTACTTC | CASSLAGTGNIQYF | TRBJ2-4 | TRBD1 | . | TRBV7-9
TGTGCCAGCAACGTACGGCTGGGACAAAACAATGAGCAGTTCTTC | CASNVRLGQNNEQFF | TRBJ2-1 | . | once | TRBV5-4
TGTGCCAGCAGAAAAACCCTGACTAGTCCGGGTAGCACAGATACGCAGTATTTT | CASRKTLTSPGSTDTQYF | TRBJ2-3 | . | . | TRBV28
TGCGCCAGCAGCCAAGTTAGCGGGAGAGATGGGTTCTTC | CASSQVSGRDGFF | TRBJ2-1 | TRBD2 | . | TRBV4-1
TGTGCCAGCAGTCCCGACAGGGAATCTGGCTACACCTTC | CASSPDRESGYTF | TRBJ1-2 | TRBD1 | . | TRBV6-1
TGTGCCAGCAGGGAGGGCCGCGAGCAGTACTTC | CASREGREQYF | TRBJ2-7 | . | . | TRBV28
TGTGCCAGCAGCCGGGGACAGGGAGCAGGTTCACCCCTCCACTTT | CASSRGQGAGSPLHF | TRBJ1-6 | TRBD1 | . | TRBV4-2
TGTGCCAGCAGTTACTCCCTGACAGGGGGAGGGGATGAGCAGTTCTTC | CASSYSLTGGGDEQFF | TRBJ2-1 | TRBD1 | . | TRBV6-5
TGTGCCAGCAGTTCCTCTACTGGAAACTATGGCTACACCTTC | CASSSSTGNYGYTF | TRBJ1-2 | . | . | TRBV7-9
TGTGCCAGCAGCCAGACAGGGTTTCAGCCCCAGCATTTT | CASSQTGFQPQHF | TRBJ1-5 | TRBD1 | once | TRBV7-9
TGCGCCAGCAGCTTTACAGGCACCCCTAGCACAGATACGCAGTATTTT | CASSFTGTPSTDTQYF | TRBJ2-3 | . | . | TRBV5-1
TGTGCCAGCAGTATCAGGGTATCATCACCCCTCCACTTT | CASSIRVSSPLHF | TRBJ1-6 | . | few | TRBV6-1
TGTGCCAGCAGAGTTACAGGGACAGCCTTCTATGGCTACACCTTC | CASRVTGTAFYGYTF | TRBJ1-2 | TRBD1 | once | TRBV6-1
TGTGCCTGGAGTGTAGAATACAATGAGCAGTTCTTC | CAWSVEYNEQFF | TRBJ2-1 | . | . | TRBV30
TGTGCCAGCAGCTTACGGCTTAGCTCCTACAATGAGCAGTTCTTC | CASSLRLSSYNEQFF | TRBJ2-1 | . | . | TRBV7-2
TGTGCCAGCAGCCAAATGGACTCGACCAGTGAGCAGTTCTTC | CASSQMDSTSEQFF | TRBJ2-1 | . | . | TRBV4-2
TGTGCCAGCAGCTTGCGAGGGGAACAGCCCCAGCATTTT | CASSLRGEQPQHF | TRBJ1-5 | . | once | TRBV5-4
TGTGCCAGCAGTGGCCTGGAGCGGCTAGTCAAAAACATTCAGTACTTC | CASSGLERLVKNIQYF | TRBJ2-4 | . | . | TRBV6-1
TGTGCCAGCAGCCGTCTAGCGGGGGGGCCCAATGAGCAGTTCTTC | CASSRLAGGPNEQFF | TRBJ2-1 | TRBD2 | once | TRBV9
TGCGCCAGCAGTACCGAGGGCGGTTCCTACGAGCAGTACTTC | CASSTEGGSYEQYF | TRBJ2-7 | . | . | TRBV5-1
TGTGCCAGCTCACCGAGGGGGGACGATTTCTCCACCTTC | CASSPRGDDFSTF | TRBJ1-2 | . | . | TRBV18
TGTGCCAGCAGCTCGCAGACAGGCTACGAAAAACTGTTTTTT | CASSSQTGYEKLFF | TRBJ1-4 | . | . | TRBV7-8
TGTGCCAGCAGCCCGTATCGACTAGCGGGATCCACAGATACGCAGTATTTT | CASSPYRLAGSTDTQYF | TRBJ2-3 | TRBD2 | . | TRBV7-8
TGTGCCAGCGGTCTATTCGGACAGGCTAATCAGCCCCAGCATTTT | CASGLFGQANQPQHF | TRBJ1-5 | TRBD1 | . | TRBV28
TGTGCCAGCAGCGCGAAGGTAGCGGGGGGAGAGACCCAGTACTTC | CASSAKVAGGETQYF | TRBJ2-5 | TRBD2 | . | TRBV5-4
TGTGCCAGCAGTCCCGGGACTGTGTACGAGCAGTACTTC | CASSPGTVYEQYF | TRBJ2-7 | . | . | TRBV27
TGTGCCAGCAGCTTTTCTTCCCAGGAAACAGATACGCAGTATTTT | CASSFSSQETDTQYF | TRBJ2-3 | . | . | TRBV7-3
TGTGCCAGCAGTGCCCAACTCACTACTAGCGGGCACTACAATGAGCAGTTCTTC | CASSAQLTTSGHYNEQFF | TRBJ2-1 | TRBD2 | . | TRBV28
TGTGCTACAAGAGAGGGGGAAGGATACGAGCAGTACTTC | CATREGEGYEQYF | TRBJ2-7 | . | . | TRBV28
TGTGCCAGCAGTCATCAGGGTGGGTCTTACGAGCAGTACTTC | CASSHQGGSYEQYF | TRBJ2-7 | . | . | TRBV14
TGTGCCAGCAGTTCTCCTAGGGATGGCTACACCTTC | CASSSPRDGYTF | TRBJ1-2 | . | . | TRBV28
TGCAGCGTTGTACGGCTAGCGGGAGGTGAGACCCAGTACTTC | CSVVRLAGGETQYF | TRBJ2-5 | TRBD2 | . | TRBV29-1
TGTGCCAGCAGTCCCGGAGCCCACTACGAGCAGTACTTC | CASSPGAHYEQYF | TRBJ2-7 | . | . | TRBV27
TGCGCCAGCAGCTTCAACCAAGAGACCCAGTACTTC | CASSFNQETQYF | TRBJ2-5 | . | . | TRBV5-1
TGTGCCAGCTCACCAGACAGTAGCAATCAGCCCCAGCATTTT | CASSPDSSNQPQHF | TRBJ1-5 | . | . | TRBV18
TGTGCCAGCAGCCAACAGGGATGGAAGAGCTCTGGAAACACCATATATTTT | CASSQQGWKSSGNTIYF | TRBJ1-3 | . | once | TRBV7-9
TGTGCCAGCAGCTTGGACCCCGGGACAGGGGGCGCGGGGACCCAGTACTTC | CASSLDPGTGGAGTQYF | TRBJ2-5 | TRBD1 | . | TRBV5-6
TGCGCCAGCAGCCAAGTAACCGGGACTAGCGGAAATGAGCAGTTCTTC | CASSQVTGTSGNEQFF | TRBJ2-1 | TRBD2 | . | TRBV4-1
TGTGCCAGCAGCTTCTACACAGATACGCAGTATTTT | CASSFYTDTQYF | TRBJ2-3 | . | once | TRBV11-1
TGTGCCAGTAGTACTAGGGCAGAAAATCAGCCCCAGCATTTT | CASSTRAENQPQHF | TRBJ1-5 | . | . | TRBV19
TGTGCCAGCAGGGACAGGGGGCGCGACTATGGCTACACCTTC | CASRDRGRDYGYTF | TRBJ1-2 | TRBD1 | . | TRBV6-6
TGTGCCAGCAGCTTGGGGAGGCGAAGCACAGATACGCAGTATTTT | CASSLGRRSTDTQYF | TRBJ2-3 | . | . | TRBV7-9
TGTGCCAGCAGCGGTGAGCGGGGGAACTATGGCTACACCTTC | CASSGERGNYGYTF | TRBJ1-2 | . | . | TRBV9
TGTGCCAGCAGCGCCCGGACAGGGGGCTTTCAAGAGCAGTACTTC | CASSARTGGFQEQYF | TRBJ2-7 | TRBD1 | . | TRBV11-3
TGTGCCAGCAGCTTAAGCCAGGGGGCGGTTAGGGATACGCAGTATTTT | CASSLSQGAVRDTQYF | TRBJ2-3 | TRBD1 | . | TRBV11-2